Shown below are 28 T cell receptor beta chains from a single sample sequenced in a study of shared clonotypes between healthy human individuals. Only in-frame clones appear in the TCRdb table, and some are missing; sequencing was by immunoSEQ multiplex PCR. The sample has around 1 million clones; around three quarters are singletons. Sequencing used memory CD4+ T cells sorted from blood. Subset described: CD45RA-negative fraction. Every receptor here comes from a young man in good health.

The DNA for the CDR3 is TGCAGCGTTGGGGGGCCGGGTTTCGAGCAGTACTTC. Translating gives CSVGGPGFEQYF. The rearrangement joins TRBV29-1 to TRBJ2-7, with D tentatively TRBD1 (6 bases). This CDR3 is 12 amino acids long. Germline V lookup: CDR1 SQVTM, CDR2 ANQGSEA. V was pared by 4 bases and J by 6 bases, with 13 bases between.

J is TRBJ1-5 and V is TRBV19, with 10 bases matching TRBD1. Germline V gene lookup returns CDR1 LNHDA and CDR2 SQIVND (reference sequence). The V segment lost 6 bases and the J segment 3 bases; nucleotides outside the gene matches: 2. The CDR3 sequence is 14 residues long. The CDR3 nucleotides are TGTGCCAGTAGGGGACAGGGGAACAATCAGCCCCAGCATTTT. It yields the protein CASRGQGNNQPQHF.

This clone was seen a handful of times. The chain recombines TRBV6-5 with TRBJ1-5; 7 bases agree with TRBD1. V lost 6 bases and J lost 9; bases outside the gene matches: 8. The CDR3 contains 13 residues. Per the germline V gene, CDR1 is MNHEY and CDR2 is SVGAGI. The CDR3 region has the DNA TGTGCCAGCAGCACGCAACAGGGGTCGCCCCAGCATTTT. This codes for CASSTQQGSPQHF.

Only a few counts were recorded for this clone. The chain employs TRBV9 and TRBJ1-5; TRBD1 is a possible D gene (6 bases). This CDR3 is built from 15 residues. Germline CDR1 SGDLS, CDR2 YYNGEE. V lost 6 bases, J lost 2 bases, and 15 bases lay in between. The chain's CDR3 is CASNQGGSGNQPQHF. The CDR3 nucleotides read TGTGCCAGCAACCAAGGGGGTAGCGGCAATCAGCCCCAGCATTTT.

J is TRBJ2-1 and V is TRBV6-1; 9 nucleotides agree with TRBD1. This CDR3 is 13 amino acids long. Trimming at V came to 8 bases and at J to 8 bases, leaving 7 bases not matched to a gene. Germline V lookup: CDR1 MNHNS, CDR2 SASEGT. In DNA, the CDR3 is TGTGCCAGCTTTTACAGGGGGCGGGATGAGCAGTTCTTC. Translation: CASFYRGRDEQFF.

This sequence joins TRBV10-3 and TRBJ2-2; D possibly corresponds to TRBD2 (6 bases). Trimming took 4 bases from V and 7 from J, leaving 13 bases between them. CDR3 size: 14 residues. Germline CDR1 reads ENHRY; CDR2 reads SYGVKD. The CDR3 bases are TGTGCCATCAGTGGGGGAGGAGGCGTCGGGGAGCTGTTTTTT. It is translated as CAISGGGGVGELFF.

This chain uses TRBV5-1 with TRBJ1-1; tentative D call: TRBD1 (5 bases). In germline, CDR1 is SGHRS, CDR2 YFSETQ. The CDR3 is 14 amino acids. Trimming stripped 3 bases from V and 0 bases from J, with 9 bases between. CDR3 coding DNA: TGCGCCAGCAGCTCAGGGTTCATGAACACTGAAGCTTTCTTT. This sequence encodes CASSSGFMNTEAFF.

V gene TRBV15 combines with J gene TRBJ2-3; 12 bases match TRBD2. Unmatched junction bases numbered 7, after V lost 0 bases and J lost 0 bases. Germline V gene data show CDR1 as LNHNV and CDR2 as YYDKDF (reference sequence). The CDR3 has 19 amino acids. The CDR3 sequence: CATSRDRLAGGTSTDTQYF. In DNA form, the CDR3 reads TGTGCCACCAGCAGAGATCGCCTAGCGGGGGGGACTAGCACAGATACGCAGTATTTT.

This clone was found once. V is TRBV19 and J is TRBJ1-5; TRBD1 is a possible D gene (6 bases). CDR3 length: 13 amino acids. With 6 bases removed from V and 3 bases from J, the gap between germline ends came to 9 bases. Germline CDR1 and CDR2: LNHDA and SQIVND (reference sequence). Written as DNA, the CDR3 is TGTGCCAGTAGAGGACAGTTCAATCAGCCCCAGCATTTT. This gives the protein CASRGQFNQPQHF.

This chain links TRBV7-2 with TRBJ1-4; D perhaps matches TRBD1 (5 bases). V lost 6 bases and J lost 5, with 16 bases in between. CDR3 length equals 15 residues. Germline CDR1 SGHTA, CDR2 FQGNSA. The chain's CDR3 is CASSSLGDLNEKLFF. CDR3 in DNA: TGTGCCAGCAGTTCCCTGGGGGATTTGAATGAAAAACTGTTTTTT.

V and J are TRBV6-5 and TRBJ1-5; D gene unclear. CDR3 length equals 14 residues. Trimming took 1 base from V and 3 from J, leaving 7 bases between them. Germline V gives CDR1 MNHEY, CDR2 SVGAGI. This CDR3 is CASSYLQFNQPQHF. CDR3 DNA: TGTGCCAGCAGTTACTTACAGTTCAATCAGCCCCAGCATTTT.

This clone was seen a few times. Other nucleotide sequences in the sample specify the same CDR3. V gene TRBV7-9 combines with J gene TRBJ1-1; D is undetermined. In germline, CDR1 is SEHNR, CDR2 FQNEAQ (reference sequence). The CDR3 spans 14 residues. Trimming cost V 0 bases and J 1 base, with 6 bases left between them. CDR3 DNA: TGTGCCAGCAGCTTAGCTGGTACGAACACTGAAGCTTTCTTT. Its translation is CASSLAGTNTEAFF.

The chain joins TRBV7-6 to TRBJ1-2, with unresolved D. The CDR3 has 15 residues. The germline V gene has CDR1 SGHVS and CDR2 FNYEAQ. V lost 5 bases and J lost 5, with 18 bases in between. The CDR3 DNA sequence: TGTGCCAGCAGCAAACCCCGGAAATTTCTGTATGGCTACACCTTC. This gives the protein CASSKPRKFLYGYTF.

The CDR3 DNA follows: TGTGCCAGCAGGATGCCCGGCTATGGCTACACCTTC. Amino acids: CASRMPGYGYTF. J is TRBJ1-2 and V is TRBV28, with D hard to call. Trimming shortened V by 6 bases and J by 4 bases, and 9 bases separated the two germline ends. Per germline, CDR1 MDHEN and CDR2 SYDVKM. The CDR3 extends over 12 amino acids.

Comment on this clone: Compared with germline, one end of the junction differs, possibly owing to a read error. CDR3 sequence reads: CSVYEHRGAVF. As DNA, the CDR3 is TGCAGCGTCTACGAACACCGGGGAGCTGTTTTT. The chain couples TRBV29-1 to TRBJ2-2, with TRBD2 as a possible D gene (5 bases). Germline-derived CDR1 and CDR2 are SQVTM and ANQGSEA. This CDR3 region has 11 residues.

The genes are TRBV7-2 and TRBJ2-7, with 9 positions matching TRBD1. J was trimmed by 3 bases and V by 5 bases; bases with no gene match: 8. Germline-derived CDR1 and CDR2 are SGHTA and FQGNSA. The CDR3 loop spans 15 amino acids. The CDR3 loop reads CASSNSRQGGYEQYF. CDR3 in DNA: TGTGCCAGCAGCAATTCTAGACAGGGGGGCTACGAGCAGTACTTC.

The rearrangement uses TRBV4-2 and TRBJ2-5; 10 positions match TRBD2. V shed 1 base, J shed 5 bases, and the junction held 7 bases outside the gene matches. CDR1 LGHNA and CDR2 YNFKEQ come from the germline V gene. CDR3 length: 16 amino acids. CDR3 loop: CASSQGPLAGVETQYF. For the CDR3, the DNA is TGTGCCAGCAGCCAAGGCCCTCTAGCGGGGGTGGAGACCCAGTACTTC.

This clone was observed at least ten times. The genes are TRBV28 and TRBJ2-3, with 9 bases lining up with TRBD2. J was trimmed by 5 bases and V by 6 bases; bases with no gene match: 6. The CDR3 is 14 residues long. Germline CDR1 and CDR2: MDHEN and SYDVKM. CDR3 nucleotide sequence: TGTGCCAGCAGCACTAGCGGGCGGGGAGATACGCAGTATTTT. Its protein product is CASSTSGRGDTQYF.

As for this clone: The identical CDR3 is also encoded by other nucleotide sequences in the sample. The V gene is TRBV18, the J gene TRBJ1-2; a weak D match, TRBD1 (5 bases). CDR1 is KGHSH, CDR2 LQKENI, per germline. The CDR3 length is 14 residues. Trimming took off 2 bases at V and 2 bases at J, with 9 bases between the two ends. Written as DNA, the CDR3 is TGTGCCAGCTCACCATCAGACAGCAACTATGGCTACACCTTC. This codes for CASSPSDSNYGYTF.

The gene calls are TRBV28 and TRBJ2-7, with 8 positions matching TRBD2. The CDR3 extends over 15 amino acids. Trimming at V came to 7 bases and at J to 0 bases, leaving 8 bases not matched to a gene. Per germline, CDR1 MDHEN and CDR2 SYDVKM. The CDR3 reads CASMRRGASSYEQYF. CDR3 coding DNA: TGTGCCAGCATGAGGCGGGGGGCGAGCTCCTACGAGCAGTACTTC.

This rearrangement joins TRBV5-1 to TRBJ2-7, with 9 bases matching TRBD1. Trimming cost V 4 bases and J 0 bases; bases outside gene matches: 5. Germline lookup yields CDR1 SGHRS and CDR2 YFSETQ. CDR3 length: 15 residues. CDR3 residues: CASSIGTGSSYEQYF. CDR3 in DNA: TGCGCCAGCAGCATAGGGACAGGGAGCTCCTACGAGCAGTACTTC.

CDR3 protein: CASSLGPQREQYF. The CDR3 DNA reads TGTGCCAGCAGCTTAGGACCCCAACGTGAGCAGTACTTC. V and J are TRBV7-2 and TRBJ2-7, with D hard to call. Germline V gene lookup returns CDR1 SGHTA and CDR2 FQGNSA. Trimming removed 1 base from V and 7 bases from J, with 11 bases in between. CDR3 size: 13 residues. Full variable domain (missing parts from reference TRBV7-2 and TRBJ2-7): GAGVSQSPSNKVTEKGKDVELRCDPISGHTALYWYRQSLGQGLEFLIYFQGNSAPDKSGLPSDRFSAERTGGSVSTLTIQRTQQEDSAVYLCASSLGPQREQYFGPGTRLTVT.

For this clone: The same CDR3 can be traced to other DNA sequences in this sample. This chain links TRBV28 with TRBJ2-5, with D perhaps TRBD1 (6 bases). Germline V gene lookup returns CDR1 MDHEN and CDR2 SYDVKM. Trimming cost V 2 bases and J 2 bases, with 9 bases left between them. The CDR3 runs to 14 residues. CDR3 bases: TGTGCCAGCAGTTTAGCAGGGGTTCAAGAGACCCAGTACTTC. Amino acids: CASSLAGVQETQYF.

The rearrangement uses TRBV2 and TRBJ1-1; the D gene is possibly TRBD1 (5 bases). This CDR3 is 14 amino acids long. Trimming cost V 9 bases and J 1 base, with 15 bases left between them. CDR1 is SNHLY, CDR2 FYNNEI, per germline. DNA of the CDR3: TGTGCCAGTGTGCCCCTTACAGGGAACACTGAAGCTTTCTTT. Its translation is CASVPLTGNTEAFF.

In its sample, this clone was seen once. The genes are TRBV29-1 and TRBJ1-2; D is ambiguous. CDR1 and CDR2 from the germline V gene are SQVTM and ANQGSEA. With 7 bases removed from V and 6 bases from J, the gap between germline ends came to 12 bases. This CDR3 comprises 11 residues. The CDR3 is CSAEGQDGYTF. The CDR3, as DNA: TGCAGCGCCGAGGGCCAGGATGGCTACACCTTC.

This rearrangement joins TRBV7-2 to TRBJ2-7; D gene uncertain. The CDR3 is made up of 12 amino acids. Germline CDR1 is SGHTA and CDR2 is FQGNSA. V lost 8 bases and J lost 6, with 14 bases in between. The CDR3 spells CASSDSLSEQYF. The CDR3 DNA sequence: TGTGCCAGCTCCGACTCCCTGAGCGAGCAGTACTTC.

This chain links TRBV14 with TRBJ2-1, with D perhaps TRBD2 (6 bases). Trimming took 4 bases from V and 7 from J, leaving 11 bases between them. Germline V gene lookup returns CDR1 SGHDN and CDR2 FVKESK. This CDR3 spans 13 amino acids. The CDR3 is CASSPRLANEQFF. DNA of the CDR3: TGTGCCAGCAGCCCCCGTCTAGCGAATGAGCAGTTCTTC.

This chain connects TRBV9 to TRBJ2-2; D perhaps matches TRBD1 (5 bases). The V end was cut by 0 bases, the J end by 4 bases, with 10 bases between. The germline V gene encodes CDR1 SGDLS and CDR2 YYNGEE. The CDR3 runs to 15 residues. DNA of the CDR3: TGTGCCAGCAGCGTAGACAGGCTGGGCACCGGGGAGCTGTTTTTT. It is translated as CASSVDRLGTGELFF.